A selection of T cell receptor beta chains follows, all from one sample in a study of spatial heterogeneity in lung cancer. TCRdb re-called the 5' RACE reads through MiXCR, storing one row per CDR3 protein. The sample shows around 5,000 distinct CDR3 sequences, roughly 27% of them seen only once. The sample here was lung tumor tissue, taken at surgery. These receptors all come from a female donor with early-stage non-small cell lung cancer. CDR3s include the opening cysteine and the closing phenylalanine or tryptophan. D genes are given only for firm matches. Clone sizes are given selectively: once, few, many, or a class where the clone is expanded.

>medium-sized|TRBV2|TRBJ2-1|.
TGTGCCAGCAGTCCAACTGTGGAGCAGTTCTTC
CASSPTVEQFF
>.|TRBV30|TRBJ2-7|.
TGTGCCTGGAGTTGGACAACATACGAGCAGTACTTC
CAWSWTTYEQYF
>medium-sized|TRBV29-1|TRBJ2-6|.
TGCAGCGTTGCAAGAGACGTAGACTCTGGGGCCAACGTCCTGACTTTC
CSVARDVDSGANVLTF
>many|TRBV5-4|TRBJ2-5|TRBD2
TGTGCCAGCAGCTTGGTTAGCGGGGGGCAAGAGACCCAGTACTTC
CASSLVSGGQETQYF
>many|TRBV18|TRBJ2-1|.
TGTGCCAGCTCACCACCGATTGGTTTTTCTAGCATTCCCTTGAGCTCCTACAATGAGCAGTTCTTC
CASSPPIGFSSIPLSSYNEQFF
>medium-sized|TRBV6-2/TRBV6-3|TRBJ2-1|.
TGTGCCAGCAGCCGGTATTACCAGCAGTTCTTC
CASSRYYQQFF
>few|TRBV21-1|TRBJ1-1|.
TGTGCCAGCAGCAAATCAGAAGAGGTACATGAAGCTTTCTTT
CASSKSEEVHEAFF
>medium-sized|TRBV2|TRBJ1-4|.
TGTGCCAGCATGGGAGAGGGGGAAACTAATGAAAAACTGTTTTTT
CASMGEGETNEKLFF
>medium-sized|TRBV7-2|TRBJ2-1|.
TGTGCCAGCAGCTTAGTGGGGGGGCGTGAGCAGTTCTTC
CASSLVGGREQFF
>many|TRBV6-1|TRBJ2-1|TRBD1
TGTGCCAGCAGTGAAAGACAGGGTACCTACAATGAGCAGTTCTTC
CASSERQGTYNEQFF
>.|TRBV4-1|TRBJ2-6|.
TGCGCCAGCAGCCAAGGCGTTACGGCTGGGGCCAACGTCCTGACTTTC
CASSQGVTAGANVLTF
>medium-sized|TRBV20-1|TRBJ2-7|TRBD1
TGCAGTGCTAGAGACCCGGGACAGGGGAATGAGCAGTACTTC
CSARDPGQGNEQYF